This T cell receptor (beta chain) was sequenced for a study of blood T cell repertoires in COVID-19. Participant reports of clinical history set cohort assignment. Per the original methods: Estimates of nucleated cell counts were drawn from the amplification of reference gene primers. Generated by immunoSEQ multiplex PCR, the TCRdb table keeps only in-frame clones and is missing some. Clone size and the V and J calls come from that table; the DNA yielded D and trimming. Of approximately 330,000 clones detected, 65% to 90% appear once; the ten largest clones hold about 4%. The TCR originated in a woman in her thirties or forties with acute COVID-19. The sequenced material came from PBMCs or T cells enriched from blood (not recorded which).

CDR3 loop: CASSQDGGRYEQYF. In DNA, the CDR3 is TGCGCCAGCAGCCAAGACGGCGGAAGATACGAGCAGTACTTC. The chain joins TRBV4-3 to TRBJ2-7; no clear D gene. CDR3 size: 14 residues. CDR1 and CDR2 (germline): LGHNA, YSLEER. Between the trimmed V and J ends, which lost 0 bases and 4 bases, there was a span of 10 bases.